The rows below give T cell receptor beta chains drawn from one sample of a study of T cell repertoires in cytomegalovirus infection. For these TCRs, the target antigens are not known. Each CDR3 protein is one row after TCRdb ran MiXCR on the reads. Of about 340,000 distinct CDR3 sequences listed, about 29% are singletons. The sample in question was cultured PBMCs, obtained from culture after CMV antigen stimulation. These receptors all come from a human donor in good health (CMV status not recorded). Some clones in this sample may be carry-over from other donors' samples. CDR3s include the opening cysteine and the closing phenylalanine or tryptophan. The D gene is left open where the match is weak. Not all rows give a size; the values are once, few, many and, for expanded clones, a class.

>TRBV7-8|NA|TRBJ2-3|NA
TGTGCCAGCAGCTTGTTCAGGACTAGCACAGATACGCAGTATTTT
CASSLFRTSTDTQYF
>TRBV6-5|few|TRBJ1-5|TRBD1
TGTGCCAGCGACAGGGCGAATCAGCCCCAGCATTTT
CASDRANQPQHF
>TRBV2|NA|TRBJ1-1|NA
TGTGCCAGCAGTGAAGTTGGCGACATAACTGAAGCTTTCTTT
CASSEVGDITEAFF
>TRBV7-8|NA|TRBJ1-4|TRBD1
TGTGCCAGCAGTATACAGGGGGCGACTGAAAAACTGTTTTTT
CASSIQGATEKLFF
>TRBV20-1|NA|TRBJ2-1|NA
TGCAGTGCTACCCGTCCCAATGAGCAGTTCTTC
CSATRPNEQFF
>TRBV12-3/TRBV12-4|NA|TRBJ2-2|TRBD2
TGTGCCAGCAGTTTTGTAGCGGGGGACCTCGCGAACACCGGGGAGCTGTTTTTT
CASSFVAGDLANTGELFF
>TRBV7-6|NA|TRBJ1-6|TRBD1
TGTGCCAGCAGCTCGAAACAGGGGGCCGCCTATAATTCACCCCTCCACTTT
CASSSKQGAAYNSPLHF
>TRBV7-2|many|TRBJ1-5|TRBD1
TGTGCCAGCAGCCTCCCAGGGGGTAGCAATCAGCCCCAGCATTTT
CASSLPGGSNQPQHF
>TRBV19|many|TRBJ1-2|NA
TGTGCCAGTAGCCGCGGGCGAGGGGATGGCTACACCTTC
CASSRGRGDGYTF
>TRBV27|many|TRBJ1-5|NA
TGTGCCAGCAGCGTACAGGGCAGCAATCAGCCCCAGCATTTT
CASSVQGSNQPQHF
>TRBV7-3|few|TRBJ2-7|TRBD1
TGTGCCAGCAGGCCCACAGGGGCTCACGAGCAGTACTTC
CASRPTGAHEQYF
>TRBV29-1|NA|TRBJ1-4|NA
TGCAGCCCTAGAAGGAAATTGATGGCTAATGAAAAACTGTTTTTT
CSPRRKLMANEKLFF
>TRBV19|NA|TRBJ1-6|NA
TGTGCCAGTAGCAGGGAGATCTCCTATAATTCACCCCTCCACTTT
CASSREISYNSPLHF
>TRBV7-4|once|TRBJ2-1|NA
TGTGCCAGCAGCCCAGGGGCGGGGCCTGGAAAGCAGTTCTTC
CASSPGAGPGKQFF
>TRBV7-6|NA|TRBJ1-2|NA
TGTGCCAGCAGCTGGGGGACGGGGGAATATGGCTACACCTTC
CASSWGTGEYGYTF
>TRBV28|NA|TRBJ1-6|NA
TGTGCCAGCAGTTTATGGAGGGGTGTGAATAATTCACCCCTCCACTTT
CASSLWRGVNNSPLHF
>TRBV28|NA|TRBJ2-2|NA
TGTGCCAGCAGTTTGTGGCCCACCCCCGGTACCGGGGAGCTGTTTTTT
CASSLWPTPGTGELFF
>TRBV28|few|TRBJ2-3|TRBD1
TGTGCCAGCAGTCTCGGACAGGCCGCCGGAGATACGCAGTATTTT
CASSLGQAAGDTQYF
>TRBV6-1|NA|TRBJ2-3|NA
TGTGCCAGCAGCAAACTCGTGCGGGATACGCAGTATTTT
CASSKLVRDTQYF
>TRBV28|NA|TRBJ2-5|NA
TGTGCCAGCACTTTGGGACAAATGGTGGAGACCCAGTACTTC
CASTLGQMVETQYF
>TRBV12-3/TRBV12-4|NA|TRBJ1-4|TRBD1
TGTGCCAGCAGTCCATCGGACAGGGGTGAAAAACTGTTTTTT
CASSPSDRGEKLFF
>TRBV3-1|NA|TRBJ2-7|NA
TGTGCCAGCAGCCAAGCGACAGAATACGAGCAGTACTTC
CASSQATEYEQYF
>TRBV13|NA|TRBJ1-4|NA
TGTGCCAGCAGCGCCACCCGGGACACCCATGAAAAACTGTTTTTT
CASSATRDTHEKLFF
>TRBV11-2|NA|TRBJ1-5|NA
TGTGCCAGCAGCTTAGATGGCATTAGCAATCAGCCCCAGCATTTT
CASSLDGISNQPQHF